This T cell receptor beta chain was observed in a study of blood T cell repertoires in COVID-19. About the study: Acute and convalescent COVID-19 specimens originated in the United States, Italy and Spain.

Per the original data handling: For nucleated cells, counts were estimated from reference gene primer amplification. The protocol was immunoSEQ multiplex PCR, while the TCRdb copy is restricted to in-frame clones and leaves out a portion. From that table come the V and J calls and clone size; the DNA was used to work out D and trimming. Altogether under 150,000 clones are present, 75% to 90% being singletons, with the ten largest covering around 5.5%. The length of the CDR3 is 15 residues. Germline CDR1 reads GTSNPN; CDR2 reads SVGIG (reference sequence). The V end was cut by 0 bases, the J end by 4 bases, with 13 bases between.

The V and J genes are TRBV30 and TRBJ1-5; D possibly corresponds to TRBD1 (5 bases). The sequenced sample was peripheral blood. This clonotype was obtained from a woman between 55 and 75 years old with COVID-19, enrolled during active disease. The CDR3 sequence: CAWSVLGPRNQPQHF. The CDR3 bases are TGTGCCTGGAGTGTCCTGGGGCCCAGGAATCAGCCCCAGCATTTT.